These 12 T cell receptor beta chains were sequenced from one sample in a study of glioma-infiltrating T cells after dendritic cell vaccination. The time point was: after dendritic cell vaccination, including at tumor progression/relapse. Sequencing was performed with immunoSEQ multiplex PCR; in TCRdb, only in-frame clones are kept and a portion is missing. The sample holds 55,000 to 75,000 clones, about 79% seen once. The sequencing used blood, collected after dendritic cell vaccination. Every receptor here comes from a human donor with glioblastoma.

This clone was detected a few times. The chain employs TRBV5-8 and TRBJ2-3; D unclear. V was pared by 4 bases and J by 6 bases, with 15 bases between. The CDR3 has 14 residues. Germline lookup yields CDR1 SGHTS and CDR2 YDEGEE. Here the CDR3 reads CASSRPVAQDTQYF. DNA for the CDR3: TGTGCCAGCAGCCGACCGGTAGCCCAGGATACGCAGTATTTT.

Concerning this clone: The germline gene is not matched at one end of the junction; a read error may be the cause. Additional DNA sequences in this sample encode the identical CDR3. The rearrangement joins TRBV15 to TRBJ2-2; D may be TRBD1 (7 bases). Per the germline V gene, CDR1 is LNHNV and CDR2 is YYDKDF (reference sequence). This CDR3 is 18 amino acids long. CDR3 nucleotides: TGTGCCACCAGCTATGATTCAGGGACAGCCGGTTCCGGCGGGGAACTGTTTTTT. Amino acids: CATSYDSGTAGSGGELFF.

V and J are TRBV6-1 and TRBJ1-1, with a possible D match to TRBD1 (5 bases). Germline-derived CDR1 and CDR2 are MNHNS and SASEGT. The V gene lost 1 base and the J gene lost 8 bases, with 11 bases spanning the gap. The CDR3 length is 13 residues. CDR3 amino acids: CASSEGEQAEAFF. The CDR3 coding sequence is TGTGCCAGCAGTGAAGGGGAACAGGCGGAAGCTTTCTTT.

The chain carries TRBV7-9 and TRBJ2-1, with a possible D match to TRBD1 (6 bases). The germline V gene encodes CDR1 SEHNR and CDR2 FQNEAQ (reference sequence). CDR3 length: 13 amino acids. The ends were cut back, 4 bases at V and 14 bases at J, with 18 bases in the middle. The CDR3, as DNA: TGTGCCAGCAGCTCCCCGATAGGGGGTTCCGAGTTCTTC. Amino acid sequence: CASSSPIGGSEFF. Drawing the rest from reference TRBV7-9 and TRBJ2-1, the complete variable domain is DTGVSQNPRHKITKRGQNVTFRCDPISEHNRLYWYRQTLGQGPEFLTYFQNEAQLEKSRLLSDRFSAERPKGSFSTLEIQRTEQGDSAMYLCASSSPIGGSEFFGPGTRLTVL.

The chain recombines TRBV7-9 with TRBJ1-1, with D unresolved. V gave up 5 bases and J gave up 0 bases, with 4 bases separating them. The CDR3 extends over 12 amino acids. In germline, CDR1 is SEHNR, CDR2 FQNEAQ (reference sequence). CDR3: CASSLVNTEAFF. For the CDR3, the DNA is TGTGCCAGCAGCCTTGTGAACACTGAAGCTTTCTTT.

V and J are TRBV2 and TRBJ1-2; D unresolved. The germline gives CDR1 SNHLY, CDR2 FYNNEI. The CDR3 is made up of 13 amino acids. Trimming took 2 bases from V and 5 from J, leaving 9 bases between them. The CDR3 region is CASSETGGYGYTF. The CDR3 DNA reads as TGTGCCAGCAGTGAAACGGGTGGTTATGGCTACACCTTC.

In nucleotides, the CDR3 is TGTGCCAGCAGCTACCACAGGGGTGAAGCTTTCTTT. This gives the protein CASSYHRGEAFF. J is TRBJ1-1 and V is TRBV5-8; 7 nucleotides align to TRBD1. Germline V gene data show CDR1 as SGHTS and CDR2 as YDEGEE. After removal of 3 bases from V and 7 bases from J, the junction contained 3 bases not matched to a gene. This CDR3 contains 12 residues.

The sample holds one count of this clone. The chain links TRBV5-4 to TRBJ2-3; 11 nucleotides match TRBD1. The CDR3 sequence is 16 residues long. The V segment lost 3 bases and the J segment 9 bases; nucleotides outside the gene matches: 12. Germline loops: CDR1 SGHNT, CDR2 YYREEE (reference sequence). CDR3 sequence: CASSSPRTGGGRTQYF. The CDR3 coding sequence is TGTGCCAGCAGCTCTCCTAGGACAGGGGGCGGGAGGACGCAGTATTTT.

In DNA form, the CDR3 reads TGTGCCTTGGGGACAACTAACACTGAAGCTTTCTTT. Residues: CALGTTNTEAFF. The V gene is TRBV30, the J gene TRBJ1-1; maybe TRBD1 (6 bases). Germline CDR1 and CDR2: GTSNPN and SVGIG (reference sequence). The CDR3 is 12 residues long. The ends were cut back, 7 bases at V and 2 bases at J, with 11 bases in the middle.

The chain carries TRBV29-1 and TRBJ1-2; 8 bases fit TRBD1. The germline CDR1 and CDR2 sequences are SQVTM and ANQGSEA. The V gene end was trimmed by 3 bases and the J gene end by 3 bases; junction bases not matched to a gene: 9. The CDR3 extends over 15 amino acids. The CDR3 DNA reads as TGCAGCGTTGAGGCCAGGGGGCTCACGGACTATGGCTACACCTTC. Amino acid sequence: CSVEARGLTDYGYTF.

CDR3: CASSTSVTEAFF. The DNA of the CDR3 is TGTGCCAGCAGCACCTCAGTAACTGAAGCTTTCTTT. This chain links TRBV7-2 with TRBJ1-1, with no clear D. The CDR3 contains 12 residues. Per germline, CDR1 SGHTA and CDR2 FQGNSA. Deletions cut 5 bases from V and 5 bases from J, with 9 bases between.

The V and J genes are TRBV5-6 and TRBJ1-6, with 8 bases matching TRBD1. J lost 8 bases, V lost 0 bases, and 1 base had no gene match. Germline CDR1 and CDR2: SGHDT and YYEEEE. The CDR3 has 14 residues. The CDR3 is CASSLARGHSPLHF. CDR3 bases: TGTGCCAGCAGCTTGGCCAGGGGGCATTCACCCCTCCACTTT. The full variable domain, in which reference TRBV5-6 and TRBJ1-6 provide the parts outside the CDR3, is DAGVTQSPTHLIKTRGQQVTLRCSPKSGHDTVSWYQQALGQGPQFIFQYYEEEERQRGNFPDRFSGHQFPNYSSELNVNALLLGDSALYLCASSLARGHSPLHFGNGTRLTVT.